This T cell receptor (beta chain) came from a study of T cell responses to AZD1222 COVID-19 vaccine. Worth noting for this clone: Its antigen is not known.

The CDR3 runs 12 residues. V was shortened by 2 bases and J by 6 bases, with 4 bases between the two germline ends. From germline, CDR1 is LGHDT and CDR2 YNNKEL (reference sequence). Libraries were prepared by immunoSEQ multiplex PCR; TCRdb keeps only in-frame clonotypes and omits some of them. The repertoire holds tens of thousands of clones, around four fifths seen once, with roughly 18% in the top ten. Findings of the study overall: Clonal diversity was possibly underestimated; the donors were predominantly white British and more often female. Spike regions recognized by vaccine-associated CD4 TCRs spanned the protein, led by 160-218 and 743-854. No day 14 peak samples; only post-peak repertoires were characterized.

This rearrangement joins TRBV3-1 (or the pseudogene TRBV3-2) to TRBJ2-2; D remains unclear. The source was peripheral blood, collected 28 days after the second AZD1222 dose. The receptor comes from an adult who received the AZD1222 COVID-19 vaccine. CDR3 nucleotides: TGTGCCAGCAGCCAATCGGCCGGGGAGCTGTTTTTT. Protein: CASSQSAGELFF.